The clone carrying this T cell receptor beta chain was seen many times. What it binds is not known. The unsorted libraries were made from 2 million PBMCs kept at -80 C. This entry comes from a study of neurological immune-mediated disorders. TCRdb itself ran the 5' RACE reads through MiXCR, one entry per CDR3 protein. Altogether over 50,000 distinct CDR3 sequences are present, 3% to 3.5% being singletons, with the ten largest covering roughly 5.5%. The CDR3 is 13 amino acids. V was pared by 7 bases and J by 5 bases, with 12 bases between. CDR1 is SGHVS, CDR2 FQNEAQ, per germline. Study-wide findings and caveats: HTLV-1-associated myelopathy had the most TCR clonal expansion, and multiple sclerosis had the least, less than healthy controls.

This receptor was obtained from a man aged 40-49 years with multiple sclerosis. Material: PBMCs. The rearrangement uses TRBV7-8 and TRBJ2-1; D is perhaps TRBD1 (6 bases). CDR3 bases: TGTGCCAGCATCATGCACAGGGACAATGAGCAGTTCTTC. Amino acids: CASIMHRDNEQFF.